The entry below gives a single T cell receptor (beta chain) sequence along with its context. Its antigen is still unknown. The record originates from a study of T cells in Graves' hyperthyroidism and ophthalmopathy. The CDR3 covers 15 residues. Germline CDR1 SGHDT, CDR2 YYEEEE. V dropped 2 bases and J dropped 5 bases, with 15 bases sitting between them. The CDR3 regions of TCR beta were amplified from RNA transcripts. First-round RT-PCR with HTBI primers amplified the TCR CDR3 region. TCRdb reprocessed the multiplex PCR reads with MiXCR, giving one entry per CDR3 protein. The sample lists about half a million distinct CDR3 sequences, 20% occurring once. Notes on the study in general: Most clonotypes that expanded in the thyroid above 0.001 also showed up in blood.

The sequenced sample consisted of blood. The clonotype originates from a man in his forties or fifties with Graves' ophthalmopathy. The chain couples TRBV5-6 to TRBJ2-3, with a weak D call TRBD2 (6 bases). The CDR3: CASSLSWREKDTQYF. In DNA form, the CDR3 reads TGTGCCAGCAGCTTAAGTTGGCGGGAAAAAGATACGCAGTATTTT.